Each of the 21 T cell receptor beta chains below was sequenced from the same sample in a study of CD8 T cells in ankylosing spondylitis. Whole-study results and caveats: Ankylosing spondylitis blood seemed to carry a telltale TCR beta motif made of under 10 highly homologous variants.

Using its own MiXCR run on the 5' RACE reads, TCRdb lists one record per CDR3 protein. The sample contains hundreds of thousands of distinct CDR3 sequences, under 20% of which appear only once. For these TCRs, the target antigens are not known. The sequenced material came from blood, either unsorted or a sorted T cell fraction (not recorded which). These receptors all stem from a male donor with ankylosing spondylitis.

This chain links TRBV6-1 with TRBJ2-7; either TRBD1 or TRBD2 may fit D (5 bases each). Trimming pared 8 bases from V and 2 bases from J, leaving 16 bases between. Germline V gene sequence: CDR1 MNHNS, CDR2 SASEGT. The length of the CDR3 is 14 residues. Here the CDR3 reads CASSLRGATYEQYF. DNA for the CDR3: TGTGCCAGCTCTCTCCGAGGGGCGACCTACGAGCAGTACTTC.

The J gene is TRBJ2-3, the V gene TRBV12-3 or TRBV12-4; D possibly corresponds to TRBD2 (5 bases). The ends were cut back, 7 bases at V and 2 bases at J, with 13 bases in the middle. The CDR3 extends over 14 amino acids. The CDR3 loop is CASNHTGNTDTQYF. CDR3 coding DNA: TGTGCCAGCAACCACACGGGGAACACAGATACGCAGTATTTT.

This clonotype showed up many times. The CDR3 protein is CASTGGPSEQYF. The CDR3 DNA sequence: TGTGCCAGCACCGGGGGCCCCAGCGAGCAGTACTTC. The gene calls are TRBV12-3 or TRBV12-4 and TRBJ2-7; the D call may be TRBD1 or TRBD2 (6 bases each). This CDR3 has 12 residues. V lost 7 bases and J lost 6, with 13 bases in between.

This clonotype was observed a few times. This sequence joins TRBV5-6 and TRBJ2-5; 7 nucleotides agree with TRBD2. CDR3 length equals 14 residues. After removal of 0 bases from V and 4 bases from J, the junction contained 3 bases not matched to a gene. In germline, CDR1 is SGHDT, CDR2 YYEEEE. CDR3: CASSLELAIETQYF. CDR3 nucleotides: TGTGCCAGCAGCTTGGAACTAGCGATAGAGACCCAGTACTTC. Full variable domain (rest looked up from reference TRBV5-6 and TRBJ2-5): DAGVTQSPTHLIKTRGQQVTLRCSPKSGHDTVSWYQQALGQGPQFIFQYYEEEERQRGNFPDRFSGHQFPNYSSELNVNALLLGDSALYLCASSLELAIETQYFGPGTRLLVL.

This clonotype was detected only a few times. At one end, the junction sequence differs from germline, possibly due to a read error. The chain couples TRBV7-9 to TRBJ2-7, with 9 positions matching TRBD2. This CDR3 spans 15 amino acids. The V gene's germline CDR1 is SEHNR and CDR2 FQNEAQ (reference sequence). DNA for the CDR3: TGTGCCAGCAGCTTGGCCGGGACTAGCTCCCACGAGCAGTACTTC. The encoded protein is CASSLAGTSSHEQYF.

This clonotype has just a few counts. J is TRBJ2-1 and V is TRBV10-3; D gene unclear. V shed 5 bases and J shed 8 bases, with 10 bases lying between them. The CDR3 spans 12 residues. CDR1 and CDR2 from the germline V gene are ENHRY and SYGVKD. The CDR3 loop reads CAISPNSYEQFF. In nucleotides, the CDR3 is TGTGCCATCAGTCCAAATTCATATGAGCAGTTCTTC.

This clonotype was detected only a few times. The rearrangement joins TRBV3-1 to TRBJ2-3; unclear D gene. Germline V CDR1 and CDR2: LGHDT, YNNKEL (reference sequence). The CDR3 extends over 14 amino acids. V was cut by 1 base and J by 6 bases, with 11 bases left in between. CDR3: CASSQALPTDTQYF. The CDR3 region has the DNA TGTGCCAGCAGCCAAGCACTACCCACTGATACGCAGTATTTT.

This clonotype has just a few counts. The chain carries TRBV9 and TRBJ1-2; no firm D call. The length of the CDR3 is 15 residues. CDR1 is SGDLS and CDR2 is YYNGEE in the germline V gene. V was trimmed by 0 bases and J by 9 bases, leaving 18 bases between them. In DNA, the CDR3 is TGTGCCAGCAGCGTAGCTTTCGGGCCTCAACAAAGCTACACCTTC. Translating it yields CASSVAFGPQQSYTF.

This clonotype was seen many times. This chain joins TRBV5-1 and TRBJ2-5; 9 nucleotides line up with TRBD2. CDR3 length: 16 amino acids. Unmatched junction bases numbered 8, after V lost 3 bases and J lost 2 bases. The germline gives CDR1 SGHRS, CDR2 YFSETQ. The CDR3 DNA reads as TGCGCCAGCAGCTCTCAACTGACTAGCGGACAAGAGACCCAGTACTTC. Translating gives CASSSQLTSGQETQYF.

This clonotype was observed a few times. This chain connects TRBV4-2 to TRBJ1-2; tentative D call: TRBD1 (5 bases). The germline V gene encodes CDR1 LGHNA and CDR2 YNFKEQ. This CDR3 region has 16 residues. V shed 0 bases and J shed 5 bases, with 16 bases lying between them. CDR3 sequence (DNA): TGTGCCAGCAGCCAAGACTGGGACCGCGAAGGGTATGGCTACACCTTC. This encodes CASSQDWDREGYGYTF.

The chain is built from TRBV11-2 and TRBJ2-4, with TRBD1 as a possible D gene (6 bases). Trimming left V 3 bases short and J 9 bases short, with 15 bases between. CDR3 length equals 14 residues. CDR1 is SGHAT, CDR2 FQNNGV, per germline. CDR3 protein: CASSFQQGLAIQYF. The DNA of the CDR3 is TGTGCCAGCAGCTTCCAACAGGGTTTAGCCATTCAGTACTTC.

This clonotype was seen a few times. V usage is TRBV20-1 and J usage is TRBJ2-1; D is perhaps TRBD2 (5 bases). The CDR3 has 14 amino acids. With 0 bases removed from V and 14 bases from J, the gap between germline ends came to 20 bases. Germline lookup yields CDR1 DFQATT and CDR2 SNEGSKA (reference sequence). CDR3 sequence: CSARDQSVSTGEFF. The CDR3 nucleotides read TGCAGTGCTAGAGATCAATCGGTGTCTACCGGGGAGTTCTTC.

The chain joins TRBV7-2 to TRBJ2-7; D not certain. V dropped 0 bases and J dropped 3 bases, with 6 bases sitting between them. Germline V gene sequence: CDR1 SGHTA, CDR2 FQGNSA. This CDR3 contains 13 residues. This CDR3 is CASSLAPYYEQYF. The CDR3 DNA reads TGTGCCAGCAGCTTAGCGCCTTACTACGAGCAGTACTTC.

CDR3 bases: TGTGCCAGCAGTTACTCGACGGTTGCTAGCGGGGGTCAGAATGAGCAGTTCTTC. Translation: CASSYSTVASGGQNEQFF. The V call is TRBV6-5, the J call TRBJ2-1; TRBD2 matches 10 bases. CDR1 is MNHEY and CDR2 is SVGAGI in the germline V gene. Germline trimming cut 0 bases from V and 7 bases from J; bases unmatched to any gene: 12. This CDR3 region has 18 residues.

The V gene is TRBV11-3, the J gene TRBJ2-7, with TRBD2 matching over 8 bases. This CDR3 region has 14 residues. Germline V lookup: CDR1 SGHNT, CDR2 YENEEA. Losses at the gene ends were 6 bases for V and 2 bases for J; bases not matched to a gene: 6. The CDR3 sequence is CASRPTSGTYEQYF. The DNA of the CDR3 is TGTGCCAGCAGACCTACTAGCGGAACCTACGAGCAGTACTTC. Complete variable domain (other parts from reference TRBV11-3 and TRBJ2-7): EAGVVQSPRYKIIEKKQPVAFWCNPISGHNTLYWYLQNLGQGPELLIRYENEEAVDDSQLPKDRFSAERLKGVDSTLKIQPAELGDSAVYLCASRPTSGTYEQYFGPGTRLTVT.

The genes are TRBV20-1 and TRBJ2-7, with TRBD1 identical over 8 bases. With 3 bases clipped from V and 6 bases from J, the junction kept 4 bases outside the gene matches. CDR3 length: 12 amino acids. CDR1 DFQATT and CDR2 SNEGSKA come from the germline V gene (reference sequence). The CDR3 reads CSAREDRAEQYF. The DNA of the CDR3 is TGCAGTGCTAGGGAGGACAGGGCCGAGCAGTACTTC.

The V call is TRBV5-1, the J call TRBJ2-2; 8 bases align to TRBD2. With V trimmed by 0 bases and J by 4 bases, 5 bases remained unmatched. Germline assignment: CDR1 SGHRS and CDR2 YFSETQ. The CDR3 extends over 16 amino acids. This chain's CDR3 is CASSLAMTSATGELFF. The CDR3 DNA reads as TGCGCCAGCAGCTTGGCCATGACTAGCGCCACCGGGGAGCTGTTTTTT. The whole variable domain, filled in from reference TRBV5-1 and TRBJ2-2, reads KAGVTQTPRYLIKTRGQQVTLSCSPISGHRSVSWYQQTPGQGLQFLFEYFSETQRNKGNFPGRFSGRQFSNSRSEMNVSTLELGDSALYLCASSLAMTSATGELFFGEGSRLTVL.

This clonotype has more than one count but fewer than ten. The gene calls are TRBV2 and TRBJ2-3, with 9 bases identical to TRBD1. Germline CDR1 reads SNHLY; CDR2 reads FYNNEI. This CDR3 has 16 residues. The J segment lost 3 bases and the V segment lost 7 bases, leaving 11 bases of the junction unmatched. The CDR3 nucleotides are TGTGCCAGCATCGGGGGGATCGGGACAGGGACAGATACGCAGTATTTT. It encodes CASIGGIGTGTDTQYF.

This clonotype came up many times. The CDR3 nucleotides read TGTGCCAGCAGTTTGGGCGGTTCCTACGAGCAGTACTTC. Amino acid sequence: CASSLGGSYEQYF. The V and J genes are TRBV11-2 and TRBJ2-7; D call uncertain. The V end lost 6 bases, the J end lost 1 base, and 10 bases lay between the germline ends. The V gene's germline CDR1 is SGHAT and CDR2 FQNNGV. The CDR3 loop spans 13 amino acids.

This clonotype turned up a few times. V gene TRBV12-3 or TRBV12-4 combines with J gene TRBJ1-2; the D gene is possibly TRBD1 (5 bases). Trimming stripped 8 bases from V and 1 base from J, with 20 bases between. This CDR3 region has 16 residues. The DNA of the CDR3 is TGTGCCAGCTCCCCAGCCCCGGCAGGACATAACTATGGCTACACCTTC. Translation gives CASSPAPAGHNYGYTF.

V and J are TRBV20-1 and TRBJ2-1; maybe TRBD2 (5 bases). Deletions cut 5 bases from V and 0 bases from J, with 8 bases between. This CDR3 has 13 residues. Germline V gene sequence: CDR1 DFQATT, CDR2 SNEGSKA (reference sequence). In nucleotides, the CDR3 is TGCAGTGCTCTAGGGAGCTCCTACAATGAGCAGTTCTTC. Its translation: CSALGSSYNEQFF.